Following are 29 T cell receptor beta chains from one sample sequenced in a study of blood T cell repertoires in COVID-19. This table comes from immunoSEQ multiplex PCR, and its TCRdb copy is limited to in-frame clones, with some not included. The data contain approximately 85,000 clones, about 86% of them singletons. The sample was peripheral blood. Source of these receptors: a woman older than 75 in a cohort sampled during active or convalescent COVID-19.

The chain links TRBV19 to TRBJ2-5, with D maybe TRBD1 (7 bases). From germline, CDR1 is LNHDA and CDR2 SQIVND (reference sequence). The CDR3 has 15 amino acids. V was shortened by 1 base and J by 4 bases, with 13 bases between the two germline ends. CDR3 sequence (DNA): TGTGCCAGTAGTATAGGGAGGGGGCAGGGAGAGACCCAGTACTTC. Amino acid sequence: CASSIGRGQGETQYF.

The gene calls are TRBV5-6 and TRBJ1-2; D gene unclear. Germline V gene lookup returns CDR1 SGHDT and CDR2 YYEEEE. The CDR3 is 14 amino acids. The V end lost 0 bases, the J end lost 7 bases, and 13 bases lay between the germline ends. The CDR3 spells CASSLAYGSGGYTF. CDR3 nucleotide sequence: TGTGCCAGCAGCTTGGCCTACGGGTCCGGTGGCTACACCTTC. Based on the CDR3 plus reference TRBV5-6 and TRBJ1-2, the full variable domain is DAGVTQSPTHLIKTRGQQVTLRCSPKSGHDTVSWYQQALGQGPQFIFQYYEEEERQRGNFPDRFSGHQFPNYSSELNVNALLLGDSALYLCASSLAYGSGGYTFGSGTRLTVV.

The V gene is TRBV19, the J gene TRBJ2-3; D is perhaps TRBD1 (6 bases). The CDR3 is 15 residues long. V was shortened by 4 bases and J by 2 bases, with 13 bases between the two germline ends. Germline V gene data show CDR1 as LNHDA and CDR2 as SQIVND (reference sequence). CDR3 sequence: CASSTQTGTTDTQYF. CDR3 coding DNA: TGTGCCAGTAGTACTCAAACAGGGACCACAGATACGCAGTATTTT.

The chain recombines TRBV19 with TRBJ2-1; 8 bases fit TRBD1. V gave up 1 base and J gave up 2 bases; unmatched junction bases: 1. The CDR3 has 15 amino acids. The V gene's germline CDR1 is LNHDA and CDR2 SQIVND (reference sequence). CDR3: CASSIGRGPYNEQFF. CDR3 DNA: TGTGCCAGTAGTATAGGCAGGGGGCCCTACAATGAGCAGTTCTTC.

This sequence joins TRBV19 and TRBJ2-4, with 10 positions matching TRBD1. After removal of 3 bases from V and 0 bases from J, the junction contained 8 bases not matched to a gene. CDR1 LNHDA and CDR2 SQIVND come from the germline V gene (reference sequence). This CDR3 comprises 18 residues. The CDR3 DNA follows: TGTGCCAGTAGTATTGAGGACAGGGGGAATCTAGCCAAAAACATTCAGTACTTC. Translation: CASSIEDRGNLAKNIQYF. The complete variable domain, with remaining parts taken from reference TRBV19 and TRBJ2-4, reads DGGITQSPKYLFRKEGQNVTLSCEQNLNHDAMYWYRQDPGQGLRLIYYSQIVNDFQKGDIAEGYSVSREKKESFPLTVTSAQKNPTAFYLCASSIEDRGNLAKNIQYFGAGTRLSVL.

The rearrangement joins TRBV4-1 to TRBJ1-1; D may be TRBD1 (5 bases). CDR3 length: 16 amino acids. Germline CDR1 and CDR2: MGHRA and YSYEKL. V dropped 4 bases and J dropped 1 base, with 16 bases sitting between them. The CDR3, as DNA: TGCGCCAGCAGCCCCCCTAAGGCCCAGGGGAACACTGAAGCTTTCTTT. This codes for CASSPPKAQGNTEAFF.

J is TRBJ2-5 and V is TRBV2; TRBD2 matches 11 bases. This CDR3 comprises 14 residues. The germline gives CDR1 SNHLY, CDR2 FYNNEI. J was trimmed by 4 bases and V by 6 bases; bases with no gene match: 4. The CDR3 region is CASRRGLAGETQYF. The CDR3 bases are TGTGCCAGCAGGCGCGGACTAGCGGGAGAGACCCAGTACTTC. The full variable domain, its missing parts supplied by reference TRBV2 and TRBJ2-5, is EPEVTQTPSHQVTQMGQEVILRCVPISNHLYFYWYRQILGQKVEFLVSFYNNEISEKSEIFDDQFSVERPDGSNFTLKIRSTKLEDSAMYFCASRRGLAGETQYFGPGTRLLVL.

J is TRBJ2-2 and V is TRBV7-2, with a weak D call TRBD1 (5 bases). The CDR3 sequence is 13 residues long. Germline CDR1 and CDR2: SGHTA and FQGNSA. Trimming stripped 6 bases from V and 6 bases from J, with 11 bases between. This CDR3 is CASRLRQSGELFF. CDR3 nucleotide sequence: TGTGCCAGCAGACTACGACAGTCCGGGGAGCTGTTTTTT.

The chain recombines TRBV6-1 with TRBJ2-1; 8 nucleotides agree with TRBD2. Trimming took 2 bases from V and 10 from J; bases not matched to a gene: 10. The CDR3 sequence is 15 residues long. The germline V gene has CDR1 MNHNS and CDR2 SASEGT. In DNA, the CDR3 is TGTGCCAGCAGTGAATTTGGACTAGCAAACTTAGAGCAGTTCTTC. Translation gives CASSEFGLANLEQFF.

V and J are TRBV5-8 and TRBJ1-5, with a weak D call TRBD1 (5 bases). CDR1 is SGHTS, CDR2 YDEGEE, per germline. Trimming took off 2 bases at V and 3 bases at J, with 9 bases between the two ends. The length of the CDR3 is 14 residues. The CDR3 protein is CASSFRGDNQPQHF. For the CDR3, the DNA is TGTGCCAGCAGCTTTCGGGGGGACAATCAGCCCCAGCATTTT.

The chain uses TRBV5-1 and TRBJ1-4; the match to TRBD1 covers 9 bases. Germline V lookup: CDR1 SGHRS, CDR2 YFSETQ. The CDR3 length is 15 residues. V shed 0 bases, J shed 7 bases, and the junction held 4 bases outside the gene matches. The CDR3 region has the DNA TGCGCCAGCAGCTTGGTCCCGGGACAGGGTGAAAAACTGTTTTTT. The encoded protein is CASSLVPGQGEKLFF.

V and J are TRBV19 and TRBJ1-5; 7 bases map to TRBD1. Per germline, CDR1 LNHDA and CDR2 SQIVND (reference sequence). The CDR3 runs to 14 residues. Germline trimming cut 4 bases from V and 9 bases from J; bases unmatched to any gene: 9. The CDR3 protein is CASSTGQVASPQHF. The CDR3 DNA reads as TGTGCCAGTAGTACCGGACAGGTAGCGTCGCCCCAGCATTTT.

CDR3 region: CASSLTGGSKKLFF. The CDR3 DNA reads as TGCGCCAGCAGCTTGACAGGGGGCAGTAAAAAACTGTTTTTT. The J gene is TRBJ1-4, the V gene TRBV5-1; 9 bases align to TRBD1. CDR1 and CDR2 from the germline V gene are SGHRS and YFSETQ. V was clipped by 1 base and J by 9 bases; unmatched bases: 4. CDR3 size: 14 residues.

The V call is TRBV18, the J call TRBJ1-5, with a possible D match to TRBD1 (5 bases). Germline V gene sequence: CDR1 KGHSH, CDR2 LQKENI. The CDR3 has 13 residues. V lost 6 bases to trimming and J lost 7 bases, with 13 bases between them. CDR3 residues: CASSTVGQQPQHF. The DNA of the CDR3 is TGTGCCAGCTCGACTGTGGGGCAACAGCCCCAGCATTTT.

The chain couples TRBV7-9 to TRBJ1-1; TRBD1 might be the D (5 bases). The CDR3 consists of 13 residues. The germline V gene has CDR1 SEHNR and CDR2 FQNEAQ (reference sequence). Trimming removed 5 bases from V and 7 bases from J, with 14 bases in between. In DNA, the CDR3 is TGTGCCAGCAGCCTAAACACGGGGGTTGAAGCTTTCTTT. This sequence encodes CASSLNTGVEAFF.

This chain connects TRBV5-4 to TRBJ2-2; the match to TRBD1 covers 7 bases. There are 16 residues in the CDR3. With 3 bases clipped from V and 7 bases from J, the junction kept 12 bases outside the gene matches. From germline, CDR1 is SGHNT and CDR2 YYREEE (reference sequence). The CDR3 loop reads CASSWRTGIWGGELFF. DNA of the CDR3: TGTGCCAGCAGCTGGAGGACAGGAATTTGGGGCGGGGAGCTGTTTTTT.

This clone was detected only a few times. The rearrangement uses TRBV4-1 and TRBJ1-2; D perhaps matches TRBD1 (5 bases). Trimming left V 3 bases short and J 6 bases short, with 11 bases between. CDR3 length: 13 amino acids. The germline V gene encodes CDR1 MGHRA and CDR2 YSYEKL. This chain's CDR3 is CASSHPGIHGYTF. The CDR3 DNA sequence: TGCGCCAGCAGCCACCCAGGGATCCATGGCTACACCTTC.

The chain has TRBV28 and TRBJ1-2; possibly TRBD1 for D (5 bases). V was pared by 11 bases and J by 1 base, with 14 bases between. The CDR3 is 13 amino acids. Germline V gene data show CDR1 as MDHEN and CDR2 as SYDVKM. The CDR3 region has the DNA TGTGCCCTTTCAGGACACAGTAACTATGGCTACACCTTC. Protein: CALSGHSNYGYTF.

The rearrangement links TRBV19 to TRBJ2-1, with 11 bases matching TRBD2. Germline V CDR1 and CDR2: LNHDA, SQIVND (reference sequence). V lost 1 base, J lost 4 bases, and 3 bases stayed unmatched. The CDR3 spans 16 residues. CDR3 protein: CASSIVASGRYNEQFF. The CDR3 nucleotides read TGTGCCAGTAGTATAGTCGCTAGCGGGAGGTACAATGAGCAGTTCTTC.

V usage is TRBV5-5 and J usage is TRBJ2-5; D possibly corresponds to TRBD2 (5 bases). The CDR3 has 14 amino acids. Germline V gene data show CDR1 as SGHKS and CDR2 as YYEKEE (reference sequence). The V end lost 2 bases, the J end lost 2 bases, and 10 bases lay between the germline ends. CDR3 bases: TGTGCCAGCAGCTTACCACTAGGACAAGAGACCCAGTACTTC. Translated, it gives CASSLPLGQETQYF.

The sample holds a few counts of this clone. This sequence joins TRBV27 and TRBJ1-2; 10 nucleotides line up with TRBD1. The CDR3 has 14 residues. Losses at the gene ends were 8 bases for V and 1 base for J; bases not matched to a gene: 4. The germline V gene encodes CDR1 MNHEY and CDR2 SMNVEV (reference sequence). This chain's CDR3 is CASGRDRGNYGYTF. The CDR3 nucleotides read TGTGCCAGCGGCAGGGACAGGGGTAACTATGGCTACACCTTC.

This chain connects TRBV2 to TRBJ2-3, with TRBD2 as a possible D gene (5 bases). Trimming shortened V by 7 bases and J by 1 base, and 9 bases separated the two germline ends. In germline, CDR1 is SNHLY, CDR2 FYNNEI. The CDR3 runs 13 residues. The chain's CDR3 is CASTERRTDTQYF. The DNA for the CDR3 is TGTGCCAGCACGGAGCGGCGCACAGATACGCAGTATTTT.

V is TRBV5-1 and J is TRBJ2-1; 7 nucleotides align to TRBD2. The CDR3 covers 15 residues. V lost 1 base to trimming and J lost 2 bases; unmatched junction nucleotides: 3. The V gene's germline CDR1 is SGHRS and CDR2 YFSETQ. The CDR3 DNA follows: TGCGCCAGCAGCTTGTCAGCGGGGACCTACAATGAGCAGTTCTTC. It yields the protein CASSLSAGTYNEQFF.

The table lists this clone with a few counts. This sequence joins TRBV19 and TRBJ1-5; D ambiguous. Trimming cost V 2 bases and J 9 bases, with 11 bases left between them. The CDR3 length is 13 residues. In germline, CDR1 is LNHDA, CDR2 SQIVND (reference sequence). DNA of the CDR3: TGTGCCAGTAGTATAAACCTAATGCGGCCCCAGCATTTT. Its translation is CASSINLMRPQHF.

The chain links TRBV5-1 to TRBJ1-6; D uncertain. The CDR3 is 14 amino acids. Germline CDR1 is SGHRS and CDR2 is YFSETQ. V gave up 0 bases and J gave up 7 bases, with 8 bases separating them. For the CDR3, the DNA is TGCGCCAGCAGCTTGGCTCAGCGAAATTCACCCCTCCACTTT. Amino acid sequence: CASSLAQRNSPLHF.

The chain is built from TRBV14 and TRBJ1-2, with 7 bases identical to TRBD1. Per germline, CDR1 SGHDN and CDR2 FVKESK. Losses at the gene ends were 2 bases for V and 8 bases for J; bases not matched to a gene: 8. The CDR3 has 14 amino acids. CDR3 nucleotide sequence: TGTGCCAGCAGCCAATCCACCACAGGGGTAGGCTACACCTTC. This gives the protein CASSQSTTGVGYTF.

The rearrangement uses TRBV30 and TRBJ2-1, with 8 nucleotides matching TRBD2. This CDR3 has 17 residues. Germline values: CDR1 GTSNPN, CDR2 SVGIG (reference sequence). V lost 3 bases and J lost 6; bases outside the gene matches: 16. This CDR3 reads CAWRQGYGRGLGNEQFF. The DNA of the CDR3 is TGTGCCTGGAGGCAAGGGTACGGGAGGGGGTTAGGCAATGAGCAGTTCTTC.

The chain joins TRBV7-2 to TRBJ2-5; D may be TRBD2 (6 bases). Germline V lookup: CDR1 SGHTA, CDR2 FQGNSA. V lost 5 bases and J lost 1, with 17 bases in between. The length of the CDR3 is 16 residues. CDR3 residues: CASSPGVVGVQETQYF. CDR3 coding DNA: TGTGCCAGCAGCCCGGGGGTTGTAGGAGTCCAAGAGACCCAGTACTTC.

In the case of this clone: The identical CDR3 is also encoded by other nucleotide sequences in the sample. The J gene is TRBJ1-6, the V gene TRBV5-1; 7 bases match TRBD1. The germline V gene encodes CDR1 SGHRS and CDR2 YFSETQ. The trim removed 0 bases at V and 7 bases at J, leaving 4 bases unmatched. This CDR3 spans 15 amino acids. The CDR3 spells CASSLVAGGNSPLHF. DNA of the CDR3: TGCGCCAGCAGCTTGGTGGCAGGGGGGAATTCACCCCTCCACTTT.